This TCR beta chain was obtained from a study of metastatic and nonmetastatic thyroid tumors (dated by TCRdb to the early 2020s). For context, the study as a whole: The researchers compared repertoires between peripheral blood samples and tumor or nodule tissue samples from patients with malignant or benign thyroid disease. On the study overall, not on this receptor specifically: In both blood and tumor samples, malignant tumors were reported to have significantly higher TCR beta diversity than benign nodules.

This clone showed up just once. The antigen it binds to is not known. The junction and the germline gene differ at one end; a read error may be behind it. No patient had received any treatment before thyroid surgery. Patient clinical samples collected from the early 2010s to the late 2010s were retrospectively analysed using T-cell receptor beta sequencing. There are 13 amino acids in the CDR3, from cysteine to phenylalanine inclusive. The only DNA kept is the CDR3, 39 bases in frame from the first base. CDR1 and CDR2, per the germline V gene (reference sequence), are WNHNN and SYGVQD. Libraries were made using PCR. The sequencing machine was an Illumina HiSeq 4000. High-throughput sequencing was used to profile the TCR beta-chain CDR3 region of every patient. Concerning the study's data processing: A classifier to discriminate distant-metastatic papillary thyroid cancer patients was built from CDR3 differences across clinicopathological groups. The Shannon index was used to assess repertoire diversity, and the Morisita-Horn index was used to assess tumor-blood repertoire similarity. TCRdb cleaned the public reads at Q25 with fastp, built clones with MiXCR and kept in-frame beta chains. The V and J calls were not made by the authors but by TCRdb's processing. Present in this sample are 25,000 to 35,000 clones, 20% to 30% of which were seen just once. The leading ten clones occupy 9.2% of the sample.

The rearrangement combines TRBV10-1 with TRBJ1-6, with no confidently assigned D gene. This clonotype was sampled from a female donor with papillary thyroid cancer or a benign thyroid nodule (not recorded which). Some clones in this sample may be carry-over from other donors' samples. The material sequenced was blood. The base sequence is TGCGCCAGCAGTGGTTACCTGAATTCTCCCCTCCACTTT. This yields the protein CASSGYLNSPLHF.